Sequencing of this T cell receptor (beta chain) was carried out in a study of T cell responses to AZD1222 COVID-19 vaccine. Germline CDR1 SNHLY, CDR2 FYNNEI. Trimming shortened V by 6 bases and J by 8 bases, and 11 bases separated the two germline ends. The length of the CDR3 is 12 residues. Sequenced by immunoSEQ multiplex PCR; TCRdb stores in-frame clones only, minus some. The table includes some 110,000 clones, 85% to 95% detected once. This chain links TRBV2 with TRBJ2-1; D is unclear. The sequencing here drew on peripheral blood, taken on day 0 of AZD1222 vaccination. The TCR was taken from an adult in good health. The CDR3 region has the DNA TGTGCCAGCAGCCCGGGTGGGGATGAGCAGTTCTTC. Amino acid sequence: CASSPGGDEQFF. Looking up the rest from reference TRBV2 and TRBJ2-1 gives the full variable domain: EPEVTQTPSHQVTQMGQEVILRCVPISNHLYFYWYRQILGQKVEFLVSFYNNEISEKSEIFDDQFSVERPDGSNFTLKIRSTKLEDSAMYFCASSPGGDEQFFGPGTRLTVL.